The present entry profiles one T cell receptor (beta chain) with its context. The entry originates in a study of blood T cell repertoires in COVID-19. Study summary: T cells, B-cell-depleted T cells, or PBMCs supplied cDNA or gDNA.

Sequencing was performed with immunoSEQ multiplex PCR; in TCRdb, only in-frame clones are kept and a portion is missing. The sample records 200,000 or so clones, 80% to 85% being singletons. The germline V gene encodes CDR1 LNHDA and CDR2 SQIVND (reference sequence). V lost 8 bases, J lost 0 bases, and 16 bases lay in between. The CDR3 has 15 residues. Participant reports of clinical history set cohort assignment. Cohort 3 recovered donors had two negative PCRs, clearance, or symptom resolution. This TCR came from a man between 40 and 49 years old who had recovered from COVID-19. The chain links TRBV19 to TRBJ1-2; tentative D call: TRBD1 (6 bases). What was sequenced was PBMCs or T cells enriched from blood (not recorded which). In DNA, the CDR3 is TGTGCCAGTCGTTCCCAGGGGACCGCTAACTATGGCTACACCTTC. Translating it yields CASRSQGTANYGYTF.